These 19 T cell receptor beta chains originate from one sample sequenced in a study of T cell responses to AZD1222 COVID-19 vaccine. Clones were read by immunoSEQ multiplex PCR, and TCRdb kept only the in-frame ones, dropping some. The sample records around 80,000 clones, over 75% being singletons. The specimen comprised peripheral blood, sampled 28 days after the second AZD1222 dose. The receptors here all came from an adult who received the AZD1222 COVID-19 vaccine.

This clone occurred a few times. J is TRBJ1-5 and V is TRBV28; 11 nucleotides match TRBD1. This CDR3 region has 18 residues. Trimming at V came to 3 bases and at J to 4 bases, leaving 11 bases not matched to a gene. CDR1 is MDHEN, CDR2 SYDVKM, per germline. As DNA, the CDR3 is TGTGCCAGCAGTTTGAGGACAGGGGGCCCTTCCTTAAATCAGCCCCAGCATTTT. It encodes CASSLRTGGPSLNQPQHF.

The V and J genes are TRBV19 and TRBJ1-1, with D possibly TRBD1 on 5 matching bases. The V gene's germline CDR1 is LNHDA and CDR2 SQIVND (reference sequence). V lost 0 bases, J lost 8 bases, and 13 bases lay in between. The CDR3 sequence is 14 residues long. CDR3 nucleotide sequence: TGTGCCAGTAGTATAGAGTCGAGGGGAGGGGAAGCTTTCTTT. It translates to CASSIESRGGEAFF.

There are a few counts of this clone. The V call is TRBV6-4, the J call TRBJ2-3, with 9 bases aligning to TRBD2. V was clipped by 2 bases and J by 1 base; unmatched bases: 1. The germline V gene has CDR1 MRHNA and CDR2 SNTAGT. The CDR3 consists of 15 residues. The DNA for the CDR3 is TGTGCCAGCAGTGACGTAGCGGGGGGCACAGATACGCAGTATTTT. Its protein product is CASSDVAGGTDTQYF.

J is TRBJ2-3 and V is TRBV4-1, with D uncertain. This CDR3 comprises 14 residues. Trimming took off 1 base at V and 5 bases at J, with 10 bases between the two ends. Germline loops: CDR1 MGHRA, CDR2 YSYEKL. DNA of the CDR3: TGCGCCAGCAGCCAAGTGTTCTGGGAAGATACGCAGTATTTT. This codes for CASSQVFWEDTQYF.

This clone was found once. The CDR3 reads CASSLSGVRTEAFF. In nucleotides, the CDR3 is TGTGCCAGCAGTTTGTCAGGGGTTAGGACTGAAGCTTTCTTT. The chain combines TRBV28 with TRBJ1-1; a possible D gene is TRBD1 (6 bases). V was trimmed by 3 bases and J by 5 bases, leaving 13 bases between them. Germline V gives CDR1 MDHEN, CDR2 SYDVKM. This CDR3 has 14 residues.

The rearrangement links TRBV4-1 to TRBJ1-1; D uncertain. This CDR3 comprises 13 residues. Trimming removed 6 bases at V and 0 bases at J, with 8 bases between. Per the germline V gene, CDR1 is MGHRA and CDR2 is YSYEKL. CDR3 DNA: TGCGCCAGCAGACAGTCCCTGAACACTGAAGCTTTCTTT. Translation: CASRQSLNTEAFF.

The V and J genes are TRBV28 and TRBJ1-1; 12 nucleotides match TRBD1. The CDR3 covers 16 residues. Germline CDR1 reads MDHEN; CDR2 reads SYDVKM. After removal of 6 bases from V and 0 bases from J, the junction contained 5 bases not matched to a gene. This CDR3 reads CASRLGTGGLNTEAFF. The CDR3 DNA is TGTGCCAGCAGACTCGGGACAGGGGGCTTGAACACTGAAGCTTTCTTT.

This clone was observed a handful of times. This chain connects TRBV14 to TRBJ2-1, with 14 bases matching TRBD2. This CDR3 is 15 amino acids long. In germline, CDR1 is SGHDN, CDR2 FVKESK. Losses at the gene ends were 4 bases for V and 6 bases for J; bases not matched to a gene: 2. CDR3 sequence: CASSPGTSGSNEQFF. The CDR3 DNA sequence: TGTGCCAGCAGCCCCGGGACTAGCGGGAGCAATGAGCAGTTCTTC.

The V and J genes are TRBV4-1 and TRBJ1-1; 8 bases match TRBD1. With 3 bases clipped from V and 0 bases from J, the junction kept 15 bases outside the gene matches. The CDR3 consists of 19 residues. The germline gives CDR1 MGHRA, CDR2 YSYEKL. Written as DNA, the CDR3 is TGCGCCAGCAGCCACCTCCCCGGACAGGGTGGGCTCGTGAACACTGAAGCTTTCTTT. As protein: CASSHLPGQGGLVNTEAFF.

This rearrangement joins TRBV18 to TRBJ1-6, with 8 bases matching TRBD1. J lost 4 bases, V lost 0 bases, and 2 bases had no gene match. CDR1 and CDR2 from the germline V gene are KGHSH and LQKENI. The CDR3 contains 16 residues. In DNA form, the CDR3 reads TGTGCCAGCTCACCACCGGGACAGGAATATAATTCACCCCTCCACTTT. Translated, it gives CASSPPGQEYNSPLHF.

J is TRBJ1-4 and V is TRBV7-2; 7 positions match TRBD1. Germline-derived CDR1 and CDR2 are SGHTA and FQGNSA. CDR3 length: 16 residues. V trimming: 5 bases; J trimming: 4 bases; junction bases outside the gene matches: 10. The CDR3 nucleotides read TGTGCCAGCAGCCAACTTACAGGGGCTGGTAATGAAAAACTGTTTTTT. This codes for CASSQLTGAGNEKLFF.

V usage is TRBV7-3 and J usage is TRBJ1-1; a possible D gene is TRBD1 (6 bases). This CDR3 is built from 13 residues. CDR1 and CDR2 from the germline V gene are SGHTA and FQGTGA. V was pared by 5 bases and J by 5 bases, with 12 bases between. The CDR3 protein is CASSGTGTTEAFF. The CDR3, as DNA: TGTGCCAGCAGCGGTACAGGGACAACTGAAGCTTTCTTT.

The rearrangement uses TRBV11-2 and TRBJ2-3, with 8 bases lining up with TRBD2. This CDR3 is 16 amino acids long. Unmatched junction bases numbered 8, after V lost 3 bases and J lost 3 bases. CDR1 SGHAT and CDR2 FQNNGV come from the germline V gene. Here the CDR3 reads CASSFGIQRETDTQYF. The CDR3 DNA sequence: TGTGCCAGCAGCTTTGGTATCCAGCGGGAGACAGATACGCAGTATTTT.

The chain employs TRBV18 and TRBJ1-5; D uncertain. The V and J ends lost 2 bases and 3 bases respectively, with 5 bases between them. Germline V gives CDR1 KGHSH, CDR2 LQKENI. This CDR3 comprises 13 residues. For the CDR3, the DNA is TGTGCCAGCTCACCAGGCGACAATCAGCCCCAGCATTTT. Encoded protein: CASSPGDNQPQHF.

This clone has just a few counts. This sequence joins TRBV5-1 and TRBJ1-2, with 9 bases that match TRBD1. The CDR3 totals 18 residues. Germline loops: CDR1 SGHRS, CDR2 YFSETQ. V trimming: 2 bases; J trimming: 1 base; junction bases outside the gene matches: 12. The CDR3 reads CASSLITFPGQGNYGYTF. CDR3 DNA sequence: TGCGCCAGCAGCTTAATAACATTCCCGGGACAGGGTAACTATGGCTACACCTTC.

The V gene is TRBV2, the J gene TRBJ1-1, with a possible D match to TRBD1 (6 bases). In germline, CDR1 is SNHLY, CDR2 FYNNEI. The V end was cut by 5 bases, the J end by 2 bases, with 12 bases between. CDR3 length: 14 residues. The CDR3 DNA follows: TGTGCCAGCAGTAACCGGGACACCAACACTGAAGCTTTCTTT. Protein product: CASSNRDTNTEAFF.

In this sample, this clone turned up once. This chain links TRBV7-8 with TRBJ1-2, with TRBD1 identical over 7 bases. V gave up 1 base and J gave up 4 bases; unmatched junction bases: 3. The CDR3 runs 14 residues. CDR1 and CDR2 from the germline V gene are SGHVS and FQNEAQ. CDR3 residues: CASSLGQGSYGYTF. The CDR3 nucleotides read TGTGCCAGCAGCTTAGGACAGGGATCCTATGGCTACACCTTC.

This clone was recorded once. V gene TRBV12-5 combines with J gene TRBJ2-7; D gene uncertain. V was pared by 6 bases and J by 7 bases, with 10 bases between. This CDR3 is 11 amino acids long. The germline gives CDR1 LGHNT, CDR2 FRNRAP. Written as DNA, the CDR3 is TGTGCTAGTGGGCTCGGGCGGGAGCAGTACTTC. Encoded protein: CASGLGREQYF. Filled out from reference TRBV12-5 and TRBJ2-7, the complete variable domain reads DARVTQTPRHKVTEMGQEVTMRCQPILGHNTVFWYRQTMMQGLELLAYFRNRAPLDDSGMPKDRFSAEMPDATLATLKIQPSEPRDSAVYFCASGLGREQYFGPGTRLTVT.

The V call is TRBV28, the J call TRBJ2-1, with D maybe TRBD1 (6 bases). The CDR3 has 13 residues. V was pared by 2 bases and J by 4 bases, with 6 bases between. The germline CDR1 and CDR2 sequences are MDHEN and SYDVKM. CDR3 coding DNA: TGTGCCAGCAGTTTAACAGGGTACAATGAGCAGTTCTTC. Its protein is CASSLTGYNEQFF.